The 6 T cell receptor beta chains listed next were all sequenced from one sample in a study of a mutant IDH1 vaccine in newly diagnosed glioma. Regarding time point: week 5, during vaccination. A 20-mer mutant IDH1 peptide at 300 ug was injected subcutaneously with topical imiquimod. No antigen has been identified for these receptors. TCRdb's copy holds only in-frame clones and misses some; the assay was immunoSEQ multiplex PCR. This table has more than 25,000 clones, roughly 87% appearing once. Material: peripheral blood mononuclear cells (PBMCs), obtained from a glioma patient whose treatment included an IDH1 peptide vaccine. The receptors here all came from a woman aged 40 to 55 with glioma. Some clones in this sample may be carry-over from other donors' samples.

This chain links TRBV29-1 with TRBJ2-5, with 11 nucleotides matching TRBD1. CDR1 is SQVTM and CDR2 is ANQGSEA in the germline V gene. The CDR3 sequence is 12 residues long. The junction had 1 base not matched to a gene; V was cut back by 6 bases and J by 4 bases. CDR3 DNA: TGCAGCGTAGGGACAGGGGGAGAGACCCAGTACTTC. Amino acids: CSVGTGGETQYF. Together with reference TRBV29-1 and TRBJ2-5, the CDR3 gives the full variable domain: SAVISQKPSRDICQRGTSLTIQCQVDSQVTMMFWYRQQPGQSLTLIATANQGSEATYESGFVIDKFPISRPNLTFSTLTVSNMSPEDSSIYLCSVGTGGETQYFGPGTRLLVL.

This chain connects TRBV5-4 to TRBJ1-1; D possibly corresponds to TRBD1 (5 bases). The CDR3 runs to 15 residues. Trimming removed 0 bases from V and 2 bases from J, with 11 bases in between. Germline V lookup: CDR1 SGHNT, CDR2 YYREEE (reference sequence). CDR3 in amino acids: CASSLALTANTEAFF. The CDR3 DNA is TGTGCCAGCAGCTTGGCTTTGACAGCCAACACTGAAGCTTTCTTT.

The rearrangement links TRBV7-9 to TRBJ2-5, with D perhaps TRBD2 (5 bases). The CDR3 has 11 residues. V lost 3 bases and J lost 11, with 10 bases in between. The germline V gene has CDR1 SEHNR and CDR2 FQNEAQ (reference sequence). CDR3 region: CASSFGAEQYF. CDR3 nucleotides: TGTGCCAGCAGCTTTGGAGCGGAGCAGTACTTC.

This clone came up once. The chain recombines TRBV19 with TRBJ2-1; 12 bases match TRBD1. CDR3 length: 16 amino acids. V gave up 9 bases and J gave up 6 bases; unmatched junction bases: 12. Germline loops: CDR1 LNHDA, CDR2 SQIVND (reference sequence). The CDR3 DNA reads TGTGCCAGCACTACCGGGACAGGGGGCGTCGGCAATGAGCAGTTCTTC. Encoded protein: CASTTGTGGVGNEQFF. The full variable domain, rest sourced from reference TRBV19 and TRBJ2-1, is DGGITQSPKYLFRKEGQNVTLSCEQNLNHDAMYWYRQDPGQGLRLIYYSQIVNDFQKGDIAEGYSVSREKKESFPLTVTSAQKNPTAFYLCASTTGTGGVGNEQFFGPGTRLTVL.

The chain joins TRBV11-3 to TRBJ2-6, with unresolved D. Between the trimmed V and J ends, which lost 1 base and 0 bases, there was a span of 4 bases. The CDR3 consists of 15 residues. CDR1 SGHNT and CDR2 YENEEA come from the germline V gene. CDR3 loop: CASSLGASGANVLTF. For the CDR3, the DNA is TGTGCCAGCAGCTTAGGGGCCTCTGGGGCCAACGTCCTGACTTTC.

The genes are TRBV6-1 and TRBJ1-4; the D is unclear. The CDR3 is made up of 15 amino acids. In germline, CDR1 is MNHNS, CDR2 SASEGT. The ends were cut back, 2 bases at V and 0 bases at J, with 7 bases in the middle. The CDR3 DNA is TGTGCCAGCAGTGAATTTGGAGCAACTAATGAAAAACTGTTTTTT. Protein product: CASSEFGATNEKLFF.